The entry below gives a single T cell receptor beta chain sequence along with its context. The data were taken from a study of OX40 agonist ivuxolimab in advanced cancers. About the research overall: At just under 85% male, the cohort had a mean age of about 55 years, ranging from roughly 20 to 90. Eligibility rules accepted prior anti-PD-1, anti-PD-L1 or anti-CTLA-4 therapy, and 35% to 45% had some. Partial responses were achieved by three patients, of whom one had hepatocellular carcinoma and two had cutaneous melanoma.

The V gene's germline CDR1 is SQVTM and CDR2 ANQGSEA. The CDR3 totals 13 residues. V lost 7 bases, J lost 5 bases, and 18 bases lay in between. TCRdb's copy holds only in-frame clones and misses some; the assay was immunoSEQ multiplex PCR. The sample lists approximately 82,000 clones, approximately 85% occurring once. This receptor was obtained from an adult with an advanced solid tumor such as melanoma, head and neck, liver or kidney cancer. The input for sequencing was CD4+ or CD8+ T cells sorted from blood, taken in a trial of the OX40 agonist ivuxolimab. The gene calls are TRBV29-1 and TRBJ2-7; TRBD1 or TRBD2 may be the D gene (5 bases each). The CDR3 reads CSARGGGWDEQYF. The CDR3 nucleotides are TGCAGCGCCCGGGGCGGCGGGTGGGACGAGCAGTACTTC.